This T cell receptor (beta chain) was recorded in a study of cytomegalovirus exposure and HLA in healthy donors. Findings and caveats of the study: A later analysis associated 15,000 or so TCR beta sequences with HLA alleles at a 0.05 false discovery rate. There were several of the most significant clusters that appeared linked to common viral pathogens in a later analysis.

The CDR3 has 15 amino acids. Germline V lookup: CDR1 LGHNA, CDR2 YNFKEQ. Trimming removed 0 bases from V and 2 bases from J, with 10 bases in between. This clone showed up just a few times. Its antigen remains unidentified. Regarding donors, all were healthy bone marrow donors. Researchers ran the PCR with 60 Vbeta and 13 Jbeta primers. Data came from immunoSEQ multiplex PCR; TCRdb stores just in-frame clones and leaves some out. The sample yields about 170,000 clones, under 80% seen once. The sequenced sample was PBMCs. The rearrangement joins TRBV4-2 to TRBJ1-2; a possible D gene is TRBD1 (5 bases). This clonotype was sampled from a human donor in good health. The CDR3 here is CASSQERGGNYGYTF. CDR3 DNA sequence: TGTGCCAGCAGCCAAGAACGTGGGGGGAACTATGGCTACACCTTC.